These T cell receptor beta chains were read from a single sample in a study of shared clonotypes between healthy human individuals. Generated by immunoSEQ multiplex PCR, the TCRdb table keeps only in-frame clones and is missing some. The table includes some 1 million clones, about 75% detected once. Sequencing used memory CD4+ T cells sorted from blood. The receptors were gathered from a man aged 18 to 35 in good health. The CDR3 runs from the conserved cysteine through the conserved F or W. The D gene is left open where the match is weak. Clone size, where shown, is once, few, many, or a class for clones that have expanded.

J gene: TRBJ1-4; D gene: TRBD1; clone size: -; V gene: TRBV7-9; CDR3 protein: CASSFTGTGIEKLFF; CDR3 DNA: TGTGCCAGCAGCTTTACCGGGACAGGGATCGAAAAACTGTTTTTT
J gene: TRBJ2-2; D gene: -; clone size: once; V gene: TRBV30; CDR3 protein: CAWLGRGNTGELFF; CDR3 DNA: TGTGCCTGGTTGGGGCGGGGTAACACCGGGGAGCTGTTTTTT
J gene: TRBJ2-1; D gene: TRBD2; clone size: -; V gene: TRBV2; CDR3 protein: CASSQGLAGGNEQFF; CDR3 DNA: TGTGCCAGCAGTCAGGGACTAGCGGGGGGCAATGAGCAGTTCTTC
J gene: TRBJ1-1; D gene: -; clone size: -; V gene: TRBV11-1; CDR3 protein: CASSLAGGLETFF; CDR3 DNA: TGTGCCAGCAGCTTAGCAGGAGGGCTGGAAACTTTCTTT
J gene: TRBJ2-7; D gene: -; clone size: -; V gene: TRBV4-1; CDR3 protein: CASSQVAGGLSYEQYF; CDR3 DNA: TGCGCCAGCAGCCAAGTCGCTGGGGGGCTCTCCTACGAGCAGTACTTC
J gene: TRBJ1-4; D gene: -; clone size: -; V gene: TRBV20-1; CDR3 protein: CSMAGPEKLFF; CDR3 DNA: TGCAGTATGGCAGGCCCTGAAAAACTGTTTTTT
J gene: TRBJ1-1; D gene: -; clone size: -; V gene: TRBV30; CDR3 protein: CAWSERNTEAFF; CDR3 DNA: TGTGCCTGGAGCGAAAGGAACACTGAAGCCTTCTTT
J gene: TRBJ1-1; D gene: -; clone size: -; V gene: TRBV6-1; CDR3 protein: CASSSPSLKPEAFF; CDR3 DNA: TGTGCCAGCAGTTCCCCGTCTCTGAAGCCTGAAGCTTTCTTT
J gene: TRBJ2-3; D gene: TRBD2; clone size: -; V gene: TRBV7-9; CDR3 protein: CASSIAGGIDTQYF; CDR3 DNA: TGTGCCAGCAGCATAGCGGGGGGAATAGATACGCAGTATTTT
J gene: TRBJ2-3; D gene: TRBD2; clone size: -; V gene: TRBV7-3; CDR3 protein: CASSLTSSGGAQDTQYF; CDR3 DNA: TGTGCCAGCAGCCTTACCTCTAGCGGGGGGGCCCAAGATACGCAGTATTTT
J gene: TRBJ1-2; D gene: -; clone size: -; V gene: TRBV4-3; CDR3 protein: CASSQDWPENYGYTF; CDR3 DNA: TGCGCCAGCAGCCAAGATTGGCCCGAGAACTATGGCTACACCTTC
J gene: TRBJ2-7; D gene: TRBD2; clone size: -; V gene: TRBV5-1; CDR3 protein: CASSLQGLAGGYEQYF; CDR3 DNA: TGCGCCAGCAGCTTGCAGGGACTAGCGGGCGGCTACGAGCAGTACTTC
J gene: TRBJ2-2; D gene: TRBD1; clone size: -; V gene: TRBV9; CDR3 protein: CASSVQGQGIPGELFF; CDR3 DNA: TGTGCCAGCAGCGTACAGGGACAGGGAATTCCCGGGGAGCTGTTTTTT
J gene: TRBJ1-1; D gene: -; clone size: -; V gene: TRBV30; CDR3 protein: CAWRESSSQGTEAFF; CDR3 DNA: TGTGCCTGGAGAGAAAGCTCCTCGCAGGGCACTGAAGCTTTCTTT
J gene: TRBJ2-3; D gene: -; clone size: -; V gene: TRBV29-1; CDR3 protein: CSVEGVADTQYF; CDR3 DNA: TGCAGCGTTGAGGGTGTGGCAGATACGCAGTATTTT
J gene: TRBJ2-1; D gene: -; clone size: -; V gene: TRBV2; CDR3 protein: CASSIIEQFF; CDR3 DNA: TGTGCCAGCTCCATTATTGAGCAGTTCTTC
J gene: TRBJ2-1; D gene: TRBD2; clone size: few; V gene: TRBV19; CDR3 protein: CASRREGLSDEQFF; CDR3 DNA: TGTGCCAGTAGACGGGAGGGCCTTAGCGATGAGCAGTTCTTC
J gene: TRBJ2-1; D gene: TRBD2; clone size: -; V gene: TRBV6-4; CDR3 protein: CASRGLAGANEQFF; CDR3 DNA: TGTGCCAGCAGGGGACTAGCGGGAGCTAATGAGCAGTTCTTC
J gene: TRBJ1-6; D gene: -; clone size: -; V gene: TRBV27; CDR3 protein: CASSSDSVNSPLHF; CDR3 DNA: TGTGCCAGCAGTTCTGACAGTGTAAATTCACCCCTCCACTTT
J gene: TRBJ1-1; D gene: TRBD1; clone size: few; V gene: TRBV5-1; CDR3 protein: CASSPTGASMNTEAFF; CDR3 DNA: TGCGCCAGCAGCCCTACAGGGGCGAGCATGAACACTGAAGCTTTCTTT
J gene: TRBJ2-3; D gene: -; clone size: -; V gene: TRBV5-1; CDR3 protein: CASSTGRTDSTDTQYF; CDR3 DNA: TGCGCCAGCAGCACGGGTAGGACAGATAGCACAGATACGCAGTATTTT
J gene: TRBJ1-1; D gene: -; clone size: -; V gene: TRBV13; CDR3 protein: CASSSFGLNTEAFF; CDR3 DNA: TGTGCCAGCAGCAGCTTCGGACTGAACACTGAAGCTTTCTTT
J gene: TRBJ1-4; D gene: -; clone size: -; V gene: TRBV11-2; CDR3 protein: CASSLGQGMGEKLFF; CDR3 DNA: TGTGCCAGCAGCTTAGGCCAGGGCATGGGTGAAAAACTGTTTTTT
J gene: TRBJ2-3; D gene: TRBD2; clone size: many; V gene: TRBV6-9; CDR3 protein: CASRRREGRTDTQYF; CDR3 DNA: TGTGCCAGCCGAAGGCGGGAGGGAAGGACAGATACGCAGTATTTT
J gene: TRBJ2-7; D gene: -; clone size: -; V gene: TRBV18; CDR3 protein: CASSPTIGGEQYF; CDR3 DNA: TGTGCCAGCTCACCAACGATCGGGGGTGAGCAGTACTTC
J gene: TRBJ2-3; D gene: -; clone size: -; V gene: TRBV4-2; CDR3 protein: CASTSDWGSDTQYF; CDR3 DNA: TGTGCCAGCACTTCGGACTGGGGGAGTGATACGCAGTATTTT
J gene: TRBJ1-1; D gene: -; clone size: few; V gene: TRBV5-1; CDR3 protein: CASSAQGGEAFF; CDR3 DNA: TGCGCCAGCAGCGCGCAGGGAGGTGAAGCTTTCTTT
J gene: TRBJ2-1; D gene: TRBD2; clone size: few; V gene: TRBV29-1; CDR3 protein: CSAWREGLGTNEQFF; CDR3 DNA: TGCAGTGCGTGGCGGGAGGGCCTAGGAACCAATGAGCAGTTCTTC
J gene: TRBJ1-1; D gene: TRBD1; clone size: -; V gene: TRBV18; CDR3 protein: CASSPGSGGGTEAFF; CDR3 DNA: TGTGCCAGCTCACCCGGATCAGGGGGCGGCACTGAAGCTTTCTTT
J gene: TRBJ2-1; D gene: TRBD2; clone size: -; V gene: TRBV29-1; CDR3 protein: CSGTAGGLYNEQFF; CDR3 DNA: TGCAGCGGAACTGCGGGGGGCCTTTACAATGAGCAGTTCTTC
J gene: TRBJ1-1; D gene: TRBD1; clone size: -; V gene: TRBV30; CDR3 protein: CAWVGDRRRTEAFF; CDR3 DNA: TGTGCCTGGGTGGGGGACAGGAGGAGGACTGAAGCTTTCTTT
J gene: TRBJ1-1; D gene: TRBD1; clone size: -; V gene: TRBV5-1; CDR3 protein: CASSTSGGNTEAFF; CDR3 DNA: TGCGCCAGCAGCACATCAGGGGGGAACACTGAAGCTTTCTTT
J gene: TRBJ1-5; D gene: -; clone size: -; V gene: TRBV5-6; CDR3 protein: CASSLWAGSNQPQHF; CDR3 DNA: TGTGCCAGCAGCTTGTGGGCAGGGAGCAATCAGCCCCAGCATTTT
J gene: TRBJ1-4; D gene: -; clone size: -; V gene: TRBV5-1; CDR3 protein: CASSLAGARDTATNEKLFF; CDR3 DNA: TGCGCCAGCAGCTTAGCAGGGGCGAGGGACACCGCAACTAATGAAAAACTGTTTTTT
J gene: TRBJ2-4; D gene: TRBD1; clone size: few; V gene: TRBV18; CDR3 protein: CASSPDRVANIQYF; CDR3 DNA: TGTGCCAGCTCACCCGACAGGGTTGCAAACATTCAGTACTTC
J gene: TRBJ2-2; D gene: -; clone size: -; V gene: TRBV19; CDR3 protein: CASSISDTGELFF; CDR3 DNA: TGTGCCAGTAGTATCAGTGACACCGGGGAGCTGTTTTTT
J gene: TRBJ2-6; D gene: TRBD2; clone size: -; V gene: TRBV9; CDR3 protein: CASSSREGANVLTF; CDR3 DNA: TGTGCCAGCAGCTCGCGGGAGGGGGCCAACGTCCTGACTTTC
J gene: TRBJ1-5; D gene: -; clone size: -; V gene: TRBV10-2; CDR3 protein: CASGGQVGNQPQHF; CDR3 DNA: TGCGCCAGCGGGGGTCAGGTTGGCAATCAGCCCCAGCATTTT
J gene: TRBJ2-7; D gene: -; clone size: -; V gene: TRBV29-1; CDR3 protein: CSVRAGTGGYEQYF; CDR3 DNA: TGCAGCGTTCGGGCTGGGACCGGAGGCTACGAGCAGTACTTC
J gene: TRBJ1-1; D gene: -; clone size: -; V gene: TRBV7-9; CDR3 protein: CASSSDRQSLNTEAFF; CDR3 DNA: TGTGCCAGCAGCTCTGACCGACAGAGCTTGAACACTGAAGCTTTCTTT
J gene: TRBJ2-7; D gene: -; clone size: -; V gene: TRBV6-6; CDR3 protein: CASSLFDEQYF; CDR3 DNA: TGTGCCAGCAGCTTGTTCGACGAGCAGTACTTC
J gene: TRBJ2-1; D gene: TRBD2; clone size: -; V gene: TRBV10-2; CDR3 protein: CASNQPTSGKRGEQFF; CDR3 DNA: TGCGCCAGCAACCAGCCCACTAGCGGGAAAAGGGGTGAGCAGTTCTTC
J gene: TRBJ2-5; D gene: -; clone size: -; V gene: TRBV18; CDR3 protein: CASSPSSGGETQYF; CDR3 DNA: TGTGCCAGCTCACCCTCGTCAGGAGGTGAGACCCAGTACTTC
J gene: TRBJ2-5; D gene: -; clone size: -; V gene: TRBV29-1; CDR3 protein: CSVLRTALGETQYF; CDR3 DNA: TGCAGCGTTCTAAGGACAGCTTTGGGAGAGACCCAGTACTTC
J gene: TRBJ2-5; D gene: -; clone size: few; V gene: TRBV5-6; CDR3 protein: CASSLLSGEETQYF; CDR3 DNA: TGTGCCAGCAGCTTGCTTAGCGGCGAAGAGACCCAGTACTTC
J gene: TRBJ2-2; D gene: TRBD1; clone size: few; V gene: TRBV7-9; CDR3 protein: CASSLGQGAGELFF; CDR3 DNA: TGTGCCAGCAGCTTGGGACAGGGCGCCGGGGAGCTGTTTTTT
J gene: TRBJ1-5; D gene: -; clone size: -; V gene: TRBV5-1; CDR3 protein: CASSEGPPNQPQHF; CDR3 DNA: TGCGCCAGCAGCGAGGGACCGCCCAATCAGCCCCAGCATTTT
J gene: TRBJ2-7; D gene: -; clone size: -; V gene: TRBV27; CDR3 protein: CASSLFRQNEQYF; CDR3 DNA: TGTGCCAGCAGTTTATTTCGACAGAACGAGCAGTACTTC
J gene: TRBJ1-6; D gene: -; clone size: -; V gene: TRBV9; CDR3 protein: CASSVGQGNSPLHF; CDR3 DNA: TGTGCCAGCAGCGTAGGGCAGGGCAATTCACCCCTCCACTTT
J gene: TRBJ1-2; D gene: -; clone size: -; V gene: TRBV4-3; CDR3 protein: CASSQDPQGLYGYTF; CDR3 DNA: TGCGCCAGCAGCCAAGATCCCCAGGGACTCTATGGCTACACCTTC
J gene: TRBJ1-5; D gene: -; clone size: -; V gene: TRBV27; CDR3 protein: CASSTTGNSNQPQHF; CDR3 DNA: TGTGCCAGCAGCACGACAGGTAATAGCAATCAGCCCCAGCATTTT
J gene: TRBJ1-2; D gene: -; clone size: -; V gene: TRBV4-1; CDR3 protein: CASSQLGDYGYTF; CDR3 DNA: TGCGCCAGCAGCCAACTGGGGGACTATGGCTACACCTTC
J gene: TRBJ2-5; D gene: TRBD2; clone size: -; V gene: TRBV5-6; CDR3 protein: CASSLQLAGGKKTQYF; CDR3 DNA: TGTGCCAGCAGCTTGCAGCTAGCGGGGGGGAAAAAGACCCAGTACTTC
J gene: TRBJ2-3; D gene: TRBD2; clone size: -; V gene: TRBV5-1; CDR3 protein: CASSWAGADTQYF; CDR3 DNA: TGCGCCAGCAGCTGGGCGGGGGCAGATACGCAGTATTTT
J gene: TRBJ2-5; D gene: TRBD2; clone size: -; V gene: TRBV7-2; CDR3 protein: CASSLSLAGGFETQYF; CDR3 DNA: TGTGCCAGCAGCTTAAGTCTAGCGGGGGGGTTCGAGACCCAGTACTTC
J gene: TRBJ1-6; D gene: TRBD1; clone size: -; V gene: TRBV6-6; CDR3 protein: CASSDRAFNSPLHF; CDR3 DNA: TGTGCCAGCAGTGACAGGGCCTTTAATTCACCCCTCCACTTT
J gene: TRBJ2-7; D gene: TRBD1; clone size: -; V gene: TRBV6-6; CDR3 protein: CASRAGTGESYEQYF; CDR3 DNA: TGTGCCAGCAGGGCCGGGACAGGGGAATCCTACGAGCAGTACTTC
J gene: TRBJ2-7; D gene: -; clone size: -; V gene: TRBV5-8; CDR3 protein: CASSFGRGLSYEQYF; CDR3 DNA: TGTGCCAGCAGCTTCGGCAGGGGCCTTTCGTACGAGCAGTACTTC
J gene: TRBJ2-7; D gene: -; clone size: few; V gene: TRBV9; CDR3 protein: CASSVGTLGYEQYF; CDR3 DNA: TGTGCCAGCAGCGTAGGCACACTCGGTTACGAGCAGTACTTC